This entry concerns a single T cell receptor beta chain. Antigen specificity is unknown. The sample originates from a study of T cell clonotyping in hematopoietic cell transplantation. On the study more broadly: Pretransplant recipient samples were taken after cytoreduction. Study conclusions and caveats: Pathologically expanded recipient clonotypes increased progressively from day 30 to day 180 as diversity fell.

Time point meaning: recipient sample about 28 days before transplant, after cytoreduction. Recipients were bled about 28 days pretransplant and at posttransplant days 30, 100, 180. Sequencing used immunoSEQ multiplex PCR; TCRdb keeps in-frame clones, though not all of them. This table has some 45,000 clones, roughly 85% appearing once. This clonotype was sampled from a man aged 60 to 75 with myelodysplastic syndrome. Some clones in this sample may be carry-over from other donors' samples. The sequencing used peripheral blood mononuclear cells, collected before stem cell transplant.

The CDR3 DNA reads TGTGCCAGCACCCGCCCAGGGCTGGGCACAGATACGCAGTATTTT. Translated: CASTRPGLGTDTQYF. The chain recombines TRBV6-6 with TRBJ2-3, with D possibly TRBD1 on 5 matching bases. Germline CDR1 MNHNY, CDR2 SVGAGI (reference sequence). The CDR3 has 15 amino acids. V dropped 7 bases and J dropped 1 base, with 15 bases sitting between them.